Shown below are 21 T cell receptor beta chains from a single sample sequenced in a study of cytomegalovirus exposure and HLA in healthy donors. PCR used 60 Vbeta primers and 13 Jbeta primers. Profiled with immunoSEQ multiplex PCR; TCRdb holds only in-frame clones, not every one. The repertoire holds 90,000 to 100,000 clones, with approximately 74% as singletons. Sequences were obtained from PBMCs. The receptors were gathered from a male donor in good health and CMV-seronegative.

The rearrangement uses TRBV7-9 and TRBJ1-3, with a possible D match to TRBD1 (5 bases). The germline V gene encodes CDR1 SEHNR and CDR2 FQNEAQ (reference sequence). The CDR3 consists of 19 residues. The V end lost 5 bases, the J end lost 0 bases, and 23 bases lay between the germline ends. CDR3 sequence: CASSPTRTRQRSSGNTIYF. CDR3 nucleotides: TGTGCCAGCAGCCCTACGAGGACCAGACAGCGAAGCTCTGGAAACACCATATATTTT. The full variable domain, with the rest looked up from reference TRBV7-9 and TRBJ1-3, is DTGVSQNPRHKITKRGQNVTFRCDPISEHNRLYWYRQTLGQGPEFLTYFQNEAQLEKSRLLSDRFSAERPKGSFSTLEIQRTEQGDSAMYLCASSPTRTRQRSSGNTIYFGEGSWLTVV.

The V and J genes are TRBV7-8 and TRBJ2-7; the match to TRBD2 covers 12 bases. There are 15 residues in the CDR3. The V and J ends lost 2 bases and 6 bases, in that order; junction bases with no gene match: 5. Looked up from germline, CDR1 is SGHVS and CDR2 is FQNEAQ. CDR3 loop: CASSLSTSGSSEQYF. For the CDR3, the DNA is TGTGCCAGCAGCTTATCGACTAGCGGGAGCTCCGAGCAGTACTTC.

The chain uses TRBV11-2 and TRBJ1-2; 11 positions match TRBD1. Unmatched junction bases numbered 3, after V lost 5 bases and J lost 4 bases. Germline CDR1 and CDR2: SGHAT and FQNNGV. This CDR3 spans 14 amino acids. Here the CDR3 DNA reads TGTGCCAGCAGCCCCGGACAGGGGGCCTATGGCTACACCTTC. Translation gives CASSPGQGAYGYTF.

This clone was recorded many times. The V gene is TRBV5-1, the J gene TRBJ2-2; TRBD1 aligns across 7 bases. V trimming: 2 bases; J trimming: 8 bases; junction bases outside the gene matches: 3. The CDR3 runs 13 residues. Germline CDR1 is SGHRS and CDR2 is YFSETQ. As DNA, the CDR3 is TGCGCCAGCAGCTTACAGGGGCAAGGGGAGCTGTTTTTT. It yields the protein CASSLQGQGELFF.

As DNA, the CDR3 is TGTGCCAGCAGCCACGACCTAGCGGACGAAGAGACCCAGTACTTC. Its protein is CASSHDLADEETQYF. The rearrangement uses TRBV4-2 and TRBJ2-5; the match to TRBD2 covers 7 bases. V lost 3 bases and J lost 3; bases outside the gene matches: 7. From germline, CDR1 is LGHNA and CDR2 YNFKEQ. This CDR3 spans 15 amino acids.

CDR3 nucleotide sequence: TGTGCCAGCAGTATATCCGGGAGCTCCTACGAGCAGTACTTC. Its protein product is CASSISGSSYEQYF. The chain has TRBV6-5 and TRBJ2-7; tentative D call: TRBD2 (6 bases). The CDR3 has 14 amino acids. Germline V gene sequence: CDR1 MNHEY, CDR2 SVGAGI. V lost 5 bases, J lost 0 bases, and 11 bases lay in between.

This clone was recorded a few times. The chain joins TRBV4-1 to TRBJ2-1, with 10 bases fitting TRBD1. V dropped 2 bases and J dropped 3; count of bases not matched to a gene: 4. Germline CDR1 and CDR2: MGHRA and YSYEKL. This CDR3 comprises 16 residues. CDR3 sequence (DNA): TGCGCCAGCAGCCAACCCGACAGGGGGCTCTACAATGAGCAGTTCTTC. It encodes CASSQPDRGLYNEQFF.

The sample holds one count of this clone. CDR3 nucleotide sequence: TGTGCCAGCTCACTGAAACCCCGGACTAGCGGGTACTCCTACGAGCAGTACTTC. It specifies CASSLKPRTSGYSYEQYF. The rearrangement uses TRBV7-2 and TRBJ2-7; the match to TRBD2 covers 11 bases. Per the germline V gene, CDR1 is SGHTA and CDR2 is FQGNSA. CDR3 length equals 18 residues. Losses at the gene ends were 8 bases for V and 0 bases for J; bases not matched to a gene: 15.

The chain links TRBV21-1 to TRBJ2-5; the table's D gene call, TRBD2, was not cross checked with the DNA. TRBV21-1 is annotated as a pseudogene. This CDR3 spans 12 amino acids. CDR3 sequence: CAGGSLFETQYF. CDR3 nucleotides: TGTGCCGGGGGGAGTTTGTTTGAGACCCAGTACTTC.

The J gene is TRBJ2-2, the V gene TRBV11-3, with D possibly being TRBD2 (5 bases). Germline values: CDR1 SGHNT, CDR2 YENEEA. V was cut by 0 bases and J by 4 bases, with 9 bases left in between. This CDR3 comprises 15 residues. CDR3 sequence: CASSLDARATGELFF. DNA of the CDR3: TGTGCCAGCAGCTTAGATGCGAGGGCCACCGGGGAGCTGTTTTTT.

CDR3 protein: CAISESTLAEVTQYF. The DNA of the CDR3 is TGTGCCATCTCAGAATCGACACTAGCGGAAGTGACCCAGTACTTC. V usage is TRBV10-3 and J usage is TRBJ2-5; 8 positions agree with TRBD2. The CDR3 covers 15 residues. Germline CDR1 ENHRY, CDR2 SYGVKD. The V and J ends lost 8 bases and 7 bases, in that order; junction bases with no gene match: 15.

The chain uses TRBV9 and TRBJ2-7; TRBD2 aligns across 12 bases. This CDR3 spans 14 amino acids. With V trimmed by 3 bases and J by 4 bases, 2 bases remained unmatched. Germline loops: CDR1 SGDLS, CDR2 YYNGEE. For the CDR3, the DNA is TGTGCCAGCAGCGGGACTAGCGGGACTTACGAGCAGTACTTC. As protein: CASSGTSGTYEQYF.

This chain joins TRBV6-6 and TRBJ2-3, with TRBD2 identical over 10 bases. The CDR3 has 16 residues. Per the germline V gene, CDR1 is MNHNY and CDR2 is SVGAGI (reference sequence). Trimming cost V 0 bases and J 4 bases; bases outside gene matches: 4. For the CDR3, the DNA is TGTGCCAGCAGTTACTCGGGAGCGGGAGGGCCAGATACGCAGTATTTT. Translation gives CASSYSGAGGPDTQYF.

This chain connects TRBV27 to TRBJ1-5; D call uncertain. The V end was cut by 2 bases, the J end by 3 bases, with 5 bases between. CDR1 and CDR2 from the germline V gene are MNHEY and SMNVEV (reference sequence). CDR3 size: 13 residues. The CDR3 bases are TGTGCCAGCAGTTTACAGTACAATCAGCCCCAGCATTTT. It codes for CASSLQYNQPQHF.

V is TRBV18 and J is TRBJ1-1, with D unclear. Between the trimmed V and J ends, which lost 6 bases and 5 bases, there was a span of 16 bases. Germline lookup yields CDR1 KGHSH and CDR2 LQKENI. The CDR3 is made up of 14 amino acids. The CDR3 sequence: CASSRGPGRTEAFF. The CDR3 coding sequence is TGTGCCAGCTCCCGTGGACCGGGGAGGACTGAAGCTTTCTTT.

V usage is TRBV9 and J usage is TRBJ2-4; no clear D. CDR3 size: 13 residues. The germline V gene has CDR1 SGDLS and CDR2 YYNGEE. V lost 0 bases and J 4 bases, leaving 5 bases between the germline ends. CDR3 in DNA: TGTGCCAGCAGCGTAGGTCCTAAAAACATTCAGTACTTC. Amino acids: CASSVGPKNIQYF.

The V call is TRBV11-2, the J call TRBJ2-7, with D perhaps matching TRBD1 (5 bases). The V end lost 0 bases, the J end lost 2 bases, and 8 bases lay between the germline ends. The CDR3 contains 14 residues. Germline values: CDR1 SGHAT, CDR2 FQNNGV. In DNA, the CDR3 is TGTGCCAGCAGCTTAGAAGCGACAGCCTACGAGCAGTACTTC. It encodes CASSLEATAYEQYF.

The rearrangement joins TRBV6-4 to TRBJ2-2, with 8 positions matching TRBD1. This CDR3 region has 18 residues. Germline-derived CDR1 and CDR2 are MRHNA and SNTAGT. V gave up 4 bases and J gave up 5 bases; unmatched junction bases: 15. CDR3 region: CASSVLPGQGARTGELFF. CDR3 DNA: TGTGCCAGCAGTGTCCTTCCGGGGCAGGGGGCCCGAACCGGGGAGCTGTTTTTT.

This clone was recorded a few times. V and J are TRBV5-6 and TRBJ1-5; D is uncertain. The germline CDR1 and CDR2 sequences are SGHDT and YYEEEE. CDR3 length: 16 amino acids. Trimming cost V 0 bases and J 1 base, with 11 bases left between them. The CDR3 spells CASSLAGSTSNQPQHF. CDR3 nucleotides: TGTGCCAGCAGCTTGGCCGGGAGCACCAGCAATCAGCCCCAGCATTTT. The full variable domain, with the rest looked up from reference TRBV5-6 and TRBJ1-5, is DAGVTQSPTHLIKTRGQQVTLRCSPKSGHDTVSWYQQALGQGPQFIFQYYEEEERQRGNFPDRFSGHQFPNYSSELNVNALLLGDSALYLCASSLAGSTSNQPQHFGDGTRLSIL.

This chain joins TRBV4-3 and TRBJ2-1, with 10 bases that match TRBD1. CDR1 and CDR2 from the germline V gene are LGHNA and YSLEER. The CDR3 runs to 16 residues. Germline trimming cut 1 base from V and 14 bases from J; bases unmatched to any gene: 14. DNA of the CDR3: TGCGCCAGCAGCCAAGGGACAGGGGGGGCGAGCGGGGAGAAGTTCTTC. Its protein product is CASSQGTGGASGEKFF.

This sequence joins TRBV5-1 and TRBJ2-7; 11 nucleotides agree with TRBD2. Germline-derived CDR1 and CDR2 are SGHRS and YFSETQ. This CDR3 has 19 residues. The V segment lost 4 bases and the J segment 5 bases; nucleotides outside the gene matches: 20. The DNA for the CDR3 is TGCGCCAGCAGCCCTTCTAGACTAGCGGGATCTACACTGGTCCACGAGCAGTACTTC. As protein: CASSPSRLAGSTLVHEQYF.